This section outlines one T cell receptor beta chain sequence together with its context. Its specificity is not known. Collection occurred without any documented infections or immune events in donors. The source of the sample is a study of identifying expanded T cells in peripheral blood. Study results and caveats: Technical replicates showed roughly 1.2 changed clones; two weeks roughly 16; four weeks 19. Across healthy donors, higher total template counts meant significantly greater approximately two-week count variance.

The CDR3 extends over 14 amino acids. The germline gives CDR1 SGHDT, CDR2 YYEEEE. V lost 2 bases and J lost 4; bases outside the gene matches: 2. Using immunoSEQ multiplex PCR, the repertoire was profiled, and TCRdb retains in-frame clones only, with some absent. The sample lists 75,000 to 90,000 clones; 84% were seen once. This TCR was sampled from a person between 18 and 75 years old in good health. The genes are TRBV5-6 and TRBJ2-3; 9 bases map to TRBD1. The source material was blood. The CDR3, as DNA: TGTGCCAGCAGCTTAGACAGGGGGGCAGATACGCAGTATTTT. Its protein product is CASSLDRGADTQYF.